The sequence of this T cell receptor (beta chain) was determined in a study of CDR3 diversity in severe acne. V lost 3 bases to trimming and J lost 7 bases, with 18 bases between them. CDR1 is DFQATT, CDR2 SNEGSKA, per germline (reference sequence). This CDR3 has 14 amino acids. TCRdb redid the calling of the PCR reads with MiXCR, one entry per CDR3 protein. Among almost 85,000 distinct CDR3 sequences, around 50% were seen once, and the ten largest hold roughly an eighth. The receptor was isolated from a male donor in good health, without acne. This rearrangement joins TRBV20-1 to TRBJ1-2; no reliable D call. Source material: blood. CDR3 sequence: CSASETGRSCGYTF. The DNA for the CDR3 is TGCAGTGCTAGTGAGACCGGGCGGAGCTGTGGCTACACCTTC.